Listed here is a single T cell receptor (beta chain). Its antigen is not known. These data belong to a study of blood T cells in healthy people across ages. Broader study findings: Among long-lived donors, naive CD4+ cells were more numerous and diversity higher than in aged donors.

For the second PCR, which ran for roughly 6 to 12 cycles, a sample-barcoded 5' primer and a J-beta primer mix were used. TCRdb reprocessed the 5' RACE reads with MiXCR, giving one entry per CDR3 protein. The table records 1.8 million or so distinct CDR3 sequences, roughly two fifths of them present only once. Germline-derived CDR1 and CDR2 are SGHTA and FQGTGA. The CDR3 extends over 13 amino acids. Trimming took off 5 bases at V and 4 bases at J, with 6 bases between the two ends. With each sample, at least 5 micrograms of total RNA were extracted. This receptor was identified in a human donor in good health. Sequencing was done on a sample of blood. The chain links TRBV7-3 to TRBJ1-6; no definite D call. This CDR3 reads CASSKAYNSPLHF. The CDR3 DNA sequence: TGTGCCAGCAGCAAGGCTTATAATTCACCCCTCCACTTT.